This TCR beta chain stems from a study of OX40 agonist ivuxolimab in advanced cancers. The repertoire was sequenced with immunoSEQ multiplex PCR; TCRdb's copy has only in-frame clones and lacks some. The sample records under 85,000 clones, 84% being singletons. This clone was detected only a few times. This CDR3 region has 14 residues. The rearrangement uses TRBV21-1 and TRBJ2-5. TRBV21-1 is labeled a pseudogene. Sequencing was performed on CD4+ or CD8+ T cells sorted from blood, taken in a trial of the OX40 agonist ivuxolimab. This clonotype was sampled from an adult with an advanced solid tumor such as melanoma, head and neck, liver or kidney cancer. The CDR3 is CASSRAVRKETQYF. DNA for the CDR3: TGTGCCAGCAGCAGGGCAGTGAGGAAAGAGACCCAGTACTTC.